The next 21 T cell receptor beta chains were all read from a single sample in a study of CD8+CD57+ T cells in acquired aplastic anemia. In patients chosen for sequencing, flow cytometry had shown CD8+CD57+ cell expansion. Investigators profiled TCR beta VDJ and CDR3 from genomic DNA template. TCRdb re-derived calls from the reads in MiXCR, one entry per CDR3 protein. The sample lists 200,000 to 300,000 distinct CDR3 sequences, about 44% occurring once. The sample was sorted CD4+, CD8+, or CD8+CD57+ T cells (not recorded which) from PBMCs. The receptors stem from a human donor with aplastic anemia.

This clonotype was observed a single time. CDR3: CASSPDRAKNIQYF. CDR3 nucleotide sequence: TGTGCCAGCAGTCCAGACAGGGCCAAAAACATTCAGTACTTC. The chain is built from TRBV12-3 or TRBV12-4 and TRBJ2-4; D perhaps matches TRBD1 (6 bases). The V end was cut by 5 bases, the J end by 1 base, with 9 bases between. The CDR3 sequence is 14 residues long.

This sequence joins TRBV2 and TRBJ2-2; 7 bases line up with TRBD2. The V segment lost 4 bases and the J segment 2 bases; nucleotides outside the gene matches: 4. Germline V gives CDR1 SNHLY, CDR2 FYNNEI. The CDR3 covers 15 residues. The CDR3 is CASSGSGENTGELFF. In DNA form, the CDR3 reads TGTGCCAGCAGTGGGAGCGGGGAAAACACCGGGGAGCTGTTTTTT.

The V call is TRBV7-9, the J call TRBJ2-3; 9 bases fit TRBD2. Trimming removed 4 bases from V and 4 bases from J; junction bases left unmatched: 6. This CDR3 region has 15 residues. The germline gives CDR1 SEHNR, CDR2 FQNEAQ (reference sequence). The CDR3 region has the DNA TGTGCCAGCAGCTCAAGGGGCGGGGGGGCAGATACGCAGTATTTT. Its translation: CASSSRGGGADTQYF.

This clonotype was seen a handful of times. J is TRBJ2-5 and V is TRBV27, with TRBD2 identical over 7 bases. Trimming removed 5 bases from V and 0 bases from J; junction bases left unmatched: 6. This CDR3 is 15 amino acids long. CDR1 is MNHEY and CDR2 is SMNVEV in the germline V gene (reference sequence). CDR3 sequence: CASSPGLLYQETQYF. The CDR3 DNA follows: TGTGCCAGCAGTCCGGGACTACTGTACCAAGAGACCCAGTACTTC.

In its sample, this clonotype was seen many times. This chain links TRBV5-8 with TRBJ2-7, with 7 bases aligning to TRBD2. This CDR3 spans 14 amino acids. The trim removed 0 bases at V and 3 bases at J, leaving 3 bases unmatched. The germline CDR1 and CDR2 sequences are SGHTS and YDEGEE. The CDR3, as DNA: TGTGCCAGCAGCTTGGGGGGGGGGGACTACGAGCAGTACTTC. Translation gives CASSLGGGDYEQYF.

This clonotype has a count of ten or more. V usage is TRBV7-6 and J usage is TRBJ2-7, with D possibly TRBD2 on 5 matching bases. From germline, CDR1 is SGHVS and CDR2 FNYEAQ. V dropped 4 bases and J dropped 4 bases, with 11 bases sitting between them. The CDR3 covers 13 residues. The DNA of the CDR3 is TGTGCCAGCAGCTATGGGCTAGCTTACGAGCAGTACTTC. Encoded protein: CASSYGLAYEQYF.

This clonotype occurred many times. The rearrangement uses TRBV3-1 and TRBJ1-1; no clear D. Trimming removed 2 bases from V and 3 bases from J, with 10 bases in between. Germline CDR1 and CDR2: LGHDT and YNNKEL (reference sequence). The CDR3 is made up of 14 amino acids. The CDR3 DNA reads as TGTGCCAGCAGCCAAAAGACGGCGTACACTGAAGCTTTCTTT. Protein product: CASSQKTAYTEAFF.

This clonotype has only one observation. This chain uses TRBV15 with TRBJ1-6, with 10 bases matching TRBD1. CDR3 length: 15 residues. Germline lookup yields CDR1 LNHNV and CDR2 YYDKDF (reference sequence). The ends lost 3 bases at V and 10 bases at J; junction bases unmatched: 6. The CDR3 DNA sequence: TGTGCCACCAGCAGGGGGACAGGGGACCACTCACCCCTCCACTTT. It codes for CATSRGTGDHSPLHF.

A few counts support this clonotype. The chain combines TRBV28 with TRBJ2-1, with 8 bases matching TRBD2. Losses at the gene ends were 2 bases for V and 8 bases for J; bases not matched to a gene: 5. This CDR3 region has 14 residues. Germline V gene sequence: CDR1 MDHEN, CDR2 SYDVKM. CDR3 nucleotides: TGTGCCAGCAGTTTAGCCAGCGGGAGATATGAGCAGTTCTTC. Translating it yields CASSLASGRYEQFF.

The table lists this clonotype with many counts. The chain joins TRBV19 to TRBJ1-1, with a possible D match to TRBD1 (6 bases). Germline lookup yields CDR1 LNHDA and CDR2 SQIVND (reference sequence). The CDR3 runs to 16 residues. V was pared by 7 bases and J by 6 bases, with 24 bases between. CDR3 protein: CASTDYLDSRLAEAFF. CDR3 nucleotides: TGTGCCAGTACCGATTACTTGGACAGTCGGTTGGCTGAAGCTTTCTTT.

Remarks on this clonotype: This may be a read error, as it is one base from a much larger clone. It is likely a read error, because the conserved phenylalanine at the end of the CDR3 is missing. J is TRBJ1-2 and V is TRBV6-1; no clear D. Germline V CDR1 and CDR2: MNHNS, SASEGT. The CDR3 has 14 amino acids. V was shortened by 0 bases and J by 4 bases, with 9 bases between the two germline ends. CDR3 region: CASSEARAFYGYTL. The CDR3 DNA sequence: TGTGCCAGCAGTGAAGCTAGGGCCTTCTATGGCTACACCTTG.

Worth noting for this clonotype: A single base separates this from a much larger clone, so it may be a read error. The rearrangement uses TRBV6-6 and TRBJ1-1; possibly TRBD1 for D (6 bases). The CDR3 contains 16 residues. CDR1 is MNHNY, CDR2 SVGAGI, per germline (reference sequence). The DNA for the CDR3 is TGTGCCAGCAGTGAGACCGCGGTCAGCAGGGGCGCTGAAGCTCTCTTT. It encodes CASSETAVSRGAEALF.

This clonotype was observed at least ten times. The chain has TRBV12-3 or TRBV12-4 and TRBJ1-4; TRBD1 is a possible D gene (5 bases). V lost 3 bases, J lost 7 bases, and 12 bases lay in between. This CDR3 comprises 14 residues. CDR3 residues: CASSLRGVGEKLFF. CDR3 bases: TGTGCCAGCAGTTTGAGAGGGGTTGGTGAAAAACTGTTTTTT.

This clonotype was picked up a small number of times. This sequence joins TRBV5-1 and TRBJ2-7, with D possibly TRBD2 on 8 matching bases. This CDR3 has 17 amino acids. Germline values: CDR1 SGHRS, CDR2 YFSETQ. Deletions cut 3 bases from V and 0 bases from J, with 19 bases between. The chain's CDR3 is CASSWPGQRESSYEQYF. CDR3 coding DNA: TGCGCCAGCAGCTGGCCGGGACAGCGGGAGAGCTCCTACGAGCAGTACTTC.

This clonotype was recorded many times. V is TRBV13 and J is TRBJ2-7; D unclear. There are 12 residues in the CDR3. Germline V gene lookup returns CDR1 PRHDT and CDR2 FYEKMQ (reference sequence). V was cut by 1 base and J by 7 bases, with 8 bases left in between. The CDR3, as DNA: TGTGCCAGCAGCTTAGAGGGTCGGGAGCAGTACTTC. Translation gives CASSLEGREQYF.

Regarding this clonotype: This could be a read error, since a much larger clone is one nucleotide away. The CDR3 nucleotides are TGCGGTGCTAGAGACGGGGTAAACTCCTACGAGCAGTACTTC. This sequence encodes CGARDGVNSYEQYF. The V gene is TRBV20-1, the J gene TRBJ2-7, with D tentatively TRBD2 (5 bases). Germline-derived CDR1 and CDR2 are DFQATT and SNEGSKA (reference sequence). The CDR3 consists of 14 residues.

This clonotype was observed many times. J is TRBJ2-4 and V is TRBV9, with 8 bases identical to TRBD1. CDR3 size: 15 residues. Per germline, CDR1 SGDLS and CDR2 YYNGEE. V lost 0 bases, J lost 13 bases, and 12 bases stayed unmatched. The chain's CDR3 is CASSVAGDRGWRQYF. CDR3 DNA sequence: TGTGCCAGCAGCGTAGCCGGCGACAGGGGATGGCGGCAGTACTTC.

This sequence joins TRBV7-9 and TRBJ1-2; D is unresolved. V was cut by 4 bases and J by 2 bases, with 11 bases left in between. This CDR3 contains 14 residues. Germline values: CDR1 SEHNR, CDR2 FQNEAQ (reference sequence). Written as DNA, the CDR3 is TGTGCCAGCAGCTCTACATCAAGCAACTATGGCTACACCTTC. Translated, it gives CASSSTSSNYGYTF.

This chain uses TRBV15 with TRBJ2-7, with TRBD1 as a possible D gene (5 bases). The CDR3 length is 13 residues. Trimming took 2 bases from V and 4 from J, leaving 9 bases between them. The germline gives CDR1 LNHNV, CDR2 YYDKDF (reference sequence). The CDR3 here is CATSRSTAYEQYF. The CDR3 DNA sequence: TGTGCCACCAGCAGATCGACAGCATACGAGCAGTACTTC.

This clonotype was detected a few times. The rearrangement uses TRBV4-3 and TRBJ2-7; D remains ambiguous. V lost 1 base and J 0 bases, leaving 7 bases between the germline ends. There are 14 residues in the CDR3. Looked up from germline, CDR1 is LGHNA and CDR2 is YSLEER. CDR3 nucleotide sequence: TGCGCCAGCAGCCAAGGCCGAAACTCCTACGAGCAGTACTTC. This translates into CASSQGRNSYEQYF.

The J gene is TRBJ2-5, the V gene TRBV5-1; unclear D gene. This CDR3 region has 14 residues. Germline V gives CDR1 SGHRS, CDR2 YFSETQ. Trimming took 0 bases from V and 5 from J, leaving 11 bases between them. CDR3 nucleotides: TGCGCCAGCAGCTTGGATCGGGTACGGGAGACCCAGTACTTC. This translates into CASSLDRVRETQYF.